These T cell receptor beta chains were read from a single sample in a study of blood T cell repertoires in COVID-19. Produced via immunoSEQ multiplex PCR; TCRdb's table is partial and in-frame only. This table has roughly 190,000 clones, about four fifths appearing once. The sequencing sample was made of peripheral blood. The receptors were gathered from a man aged 45-65 years with active or convalescent COVID-19. The CDR3 runs from the conserved cysteine through the conserved F or W. Fields, in order: V gene, J gene, clone size, D gene, CDR3 protein, CDR3 DNA. D genes are given only for firm matches. Size is stated for part of the rows, as once, few or many counts, or as a class when the clone is expanded.

TRBV6-6	TRBJ1-6	.	TRBD1	CAGGDRGNSPLHF	TGTGCCGGGGGGGACAGGGGCAATTCACCCCTCCACTTT
TRBV6-5	TRBJ2-6	.	.	CASRRDTGANVLTF	TGTGCCAGCAGGAGGGACACTGGGGCCAACGTCCTGACTTTC
TRBV6-5	TRBJ1-5	.	.	CASSRGGWSNQPQHF	TGTGCCAGCAGTAGAGGGGGTTGGAGCAATCAGCCCCAGCATTTT
TRBV27	TRBJ1-3	.	TRBD1	CASRRTGDAGNTIYF	TGTGCCAGCAGACGAACAGGGGACGCTGGAAACACCATATATTTT
TRBV19	TRBJ2-7	once	TRBD2	CASSTGRGYEQYF	TGTGCCAGTAGTACGGGGAGGGGTTACGAGCAGTACTTC
TRBV19	TRBJ1-5	once	TRBD1	CATADGSGGVRGPYSNQPQHF	TGTGCCACTGCGGATGGGTCAGGGGGCGTTCGTGGACCCTATAGCAATCAGCCCCAGCATTTT
TRBV28	TRBJ2-1	.	.	CATQAGPSYNEQFF	TGTGCCACCCAAGCAGGCCCGTCCTACAATGAGCAGTTCTTC
TRBV7-6	TRBJ1-5	few	.	CASSFQGYYSNQPQHF	TGTGCCAGCAGCTTCCAGGGCTACTATAGCAATCAGCCCCAGCATTTT
TRBV10-3	TRBJ2-2	.	TRBD2	CAISETSAETLAGELFF	TGTGCCATCAGTGAAACTAGCGCCGAAACGCTGGCCGGGGAGCTGTTTTTT
TRBV2	TRBJ1-6	.	TRBD1	CASSPRTGRVSLHF	TGTGCCAGCAGCCCAAGGACAGGAAGGGTTTCCCTCCACTTT